Sequencing of this T cell receptor (beta chain) was carried out in a study of OX40 agonist ivuxolimab in advanced cancers. The wider study: The drug used for patients, ivuxolimab, was an agonistic anti-OX40 (CD134) antibody. While on treatment, patients had intravenous ivuxolimab at 0.01 to 10 mg/kg every 2 weeks.

Patients with a history of autoimmune disease or on systemic immunosuppression were excluded. The sampling schedule covered blood at baseline, cycle 4 day 1, and cycle 7 day 1. The data were produced by immunoSEQ multiplex PCR, yet TCRdb's version contains in-frame clones alone and is incomplete. Among about 40,000 clones listed, about 88% were seen once. V was pared by 8 bases and J by 5 bases, with 4 bases of the junction left unmatched. This CDR3 has 12 amino acids. Germline assignment: CDR1 GTSNPN and CDR2 SVGIG (reference sequence). This chain links TRBV30 with TRBJ2-5; 11 bases line up with TRBD1. Source: CD4+ or CD8+ T cells sorted from blood, taken in a trial of the OX40 agonist ivuxolimab. This sequence was found in an adult with an advanced solid tumor such as melanoma, head and neck, liver or kidney cancer. In DNA, the CDR3 is TGTGCCGGGACAGGGGGTTTGGAGACCCAGTACTTC. This gives the protein CAGTGGLETQYF.